The 12 T cell receptor beta chains below come from one sample, sequenced in a study of response to subunit inactivated influenza vaccine (dated by TCRdb to 2016 to 2019). The protocol used for the library was RT-PCR. The sequencer was an Illumina HiSeq 2500. TCRdb trimmed public reads at Q25 via fastp, called clones via MiXCR and kept in-frame beta chains. Here each entry gathers all rows of one CDR3 protein and keeps the most common genes and DNA. Present in this sample are about 190,000 distinct CDR3 sequences, 13% to 15% of which were seen just once. About 25% of the sample comes from the top ten. This specimen consisted of CD8+ T cells sorted from PBMCs, obtained 4 to 6 days after vaccination. The source is a man aged 45 to 65 who received an inactivated influenza vaccine. Donor details come from another sample of the same person, matched by shared clones.

V and J are TRBV5-1 and TRBJ2-7; D is unclear. V was pared by 0 bases and J by 6 bases, with 7 bases between. The CDR3 contains 12 residues. CDR1 is SGHRS, CDR2 YFSETQ, per germline. The CDR3 here is CASSLVPGEQYF. The CDR3 DNA is TGCGCCAGCAGCTTGGTCCCCGGCGAGCAGTACTTC.

This clonotype was seen a handful of times. V and J are TRBV7-2 and TRBJ2-7, with TRBD1 as a possible D gene (6 bases). Germline V gives CDR1 SGHTA, CDR2 FQGNSA. Trimming left V 4 bases short and J 5 bases short, with 12 bases between. The CDR3 length is 13 residues. This CDR3 is CASSYRQGHEQYF. CDR3 nucleotide sequence: TGTGCCAGCAGCTACAGGCAGGGGCACGAGCAGTACTTC.

There are a few counts of this clonotype. The chain has TRBV7-9 and TRBJ2-3, with TRBD2 matching over 8 bases. With 3 bases clipped from V and 1 base from J, the junction kept 6 bases outside the gene matches. The CDR3 loop spans 16 amino acids. From germline, CDR1 is SEHNR and CDR2 FQNEAQ (reference sequence). The DNA for the CDR3 is TGTGCCAGCAGCTTCTACCTTAGCGGGGGCACAGATACGCAGTATTTT. The encoded protein is CASSFYLSGGTDTQYF.

In this sample, this clonotype turned up many times. The chain has TRBV12-3 or TRBV12-4 and TRBJ1-2; tentatively, D is TRBD1 (6 bases). Between the trimmed V and J ends, which lost 3 bases and 4 bases, there was a span of 9 bases. This CDR3 has 13 amino acids. Here the CDR3 reads CASSFRTVYGYTF. In DNA, the CDR3 is TGTGCCAGCAGTTTCAGGACAGTCTATGGCTACACCTTC.

The chain is built from TRBV15 and TRBJ2-3; D perhaps matches TRBD1 (7 bases). The CDR3 is 14 residues long. V shed 5 bases and J shed 5 bases, with 14 bases lying between them. Germline V gene sequence: CDR1 LNHNV, CDR2 YYDKDF (reference sequence). Here the CDR3 reads CATSAGQNRDTQYF. The CDR3 DNA reads TGTGCCACCAGCGCGGGACAGAACCGAGATACGCAGTATTTT.

The chain recombines TRBV5-1 with TRBJ1-5; tentative D call: TRBD1 (5 bases). The V gene lost 4 bases and the J gene lost 2 bases, with 19 bases spanning the gap. The length of the CDR3 is 17 residues. Germline V gene sequence: CDR1 SGHRS, CDR2 YFSETQ. The CDR3 nucleotides are TGCGCCAGCAGCCCGGGGTCGGCAGGGCTGGGCAATCAGCCCCAGCATTTT. Its translation is CASSPGSAGLGNQPQHF.

This clonotype was observed a handful of times. The chain uses TRBV15 and TRBJ2-1; D is perhaps TRBD1 (6 bases). The germline V and J ends were trimmed by 4 bases and 2 bases, with 12 bases remaining between them. CDR1 is LNHNV, CDR2 YYDKDF, per germline (reference sequence). This CDR3 region has 15 residues. The chain's CDR3 is CATSTGGGPYNEQFF. The CDR3 DNA reads as TGTGCCACCAGCACAGGTGGGGGCCCCTACAATGAGCAGTTCTTC.

A few counts support this clonotype. V usage is TRBV15 and J usage is TRBJ2-7; 13 bases line up with TRBD2. Germline CDR1 and CDR2: LNHNV and YYDKDF (reference sequence). The CDR3 covers 18 residues. The trim removed 5 bases at V and 3 bases at J, leaving 13 bases unmatched. CDR3 sequence reads: CATSFRTSGSRTSYEQYF. CDR3 DNA sequence: TGTGCCACCAGCTTCAGGACTAGCGGGAGTAGAACTAGCTACGAGCAGTACTTC. The entire variable domain, with the rest obtained from reference TRBV15 and TRBJ2-7, is as follows: DAMVIQNPRYQVTQFGKPVTLSCSQTLNHNVMYWYQQKSSQAPKLLFHYYDKDFNNEADTPDNFQSRRPNTSFCFLDIRSPGLGDTAMYLCATSFRTSGSRTSYEQYFGPGTRLTVT.

The chain links TRBV12-3 or TRBV12-4 to TRBJ1-2, with 8 bases identical to TRBD1. The trim removed 5 bases at V and 4 bases at J, leaving 3 bases unmatched. This CDR3 comprises 13 residues. In DNA, the CDR3 is TGTGCCAGCAGTAGACAGGGGCGCTATGGCTACACCTTC. Its translation is CASSRQGRYGYTF.

This clonotype has more than one count but fewer than ten. V is TRBV10-3 and J is TRBJ2-1; TRBD2 matches 10 bases. The CDR3 is 15 residues long. The V segment lost 3 bases and the J segment 6 bases; nucleotides outside the gene matches: 5. Germline CDR1 and CDR2: ENHRY and SYGVKD. CDR3 in amino acids: CAISDPSSGSNEQFF. The CDR3 bases are TGTGCCATCAGTGACCCTTCTAGCGGGAGCAATGAGCAGTTCTTC.

The chain recombines TRBV11-2 with TRBJ2-5, with D possibly being TRBD1 (5 bases). Trimming removed 1 base from V and 2 bases from J, with 17 bases in between. Germline CDR1 reads SGHAT; CDR2 reads FQNNGV. This CDR3 spans 17 amino acids. The CDR3 bases are TGTGCCAGCAGCTTAGGTTGGGCCAGGGCCCCTCAAGAGACCCAGTACTTC. It encodes CASSLGWARAPQETQYF.

This clonotype was observed a few times. The chain carries TRBV12-3 or TRBV12-4 and TRBJ2-1; perhaps TRBD2 as D (5 bases). Trimming stripped 7 bases from V and 4 bases from J, with 17 bases between. The CDR3 consists of 15 residues. As DNA, the CDR3 is TGTGCCAGCACCTCAGGAGAGGGTAATTACAATGAGCAGTTCTTC. It yields the protein CASTSGEGNYNEQFF.